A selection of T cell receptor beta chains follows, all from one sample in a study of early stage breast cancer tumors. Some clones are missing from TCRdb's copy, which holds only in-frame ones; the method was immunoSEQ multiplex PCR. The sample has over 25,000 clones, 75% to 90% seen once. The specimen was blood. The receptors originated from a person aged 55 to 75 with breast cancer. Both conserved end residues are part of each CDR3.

CASSPPLRQGPTTQYF	TRBJ2-3	TRBV18
CASGLAGTGTDTQYF	TRBJ2-3	TRBV12-5
CASSTPGTNNEQFF	TRBJ2-1	TRBV28
CASSQYGSDRDGEQFF	TRBJ2-1	TRBV7-3
CASSLASGGSNQPQHF	TRBJ1-5	TRBV7-9
CASSQLSEETQYF	TRBJ2-5	TRBV18
CASSEMYRGRADTQYF	TRBJ2-3	TRBV2
CASSISGPGQFPDTQYF	TRBJ2-3	TRBV19
CASSQAEREQFF	TRBJ2-1	TRBV4-2
CASSFSGARNGNTIYF	TRBJ1-3	TRBV27
CASSDSSGIRETQYF	TRBJ2-5	TRBV2
CASSRGLAGGPRDEQYF	TRBJ2-7	TRBV5-4
CASSQTSGMNTGELFF	TRBJ2-2	TRBV4-1
CASSNAGAGGTDTQYF	TRBJ2-3	TRBV28
CASSDLAGETQYF	TRBJ2-5	TRBV25-1
CASSIDRGQNYGYTF	TRBJ1-2	TRBV19
CASRPTGGNGNTIYF	TRBJ1-3	TRBV6-6
CASSLLRTGAAGELFF	TRBJ2-2	TRBV4-3
CASSLSPSGQETQYF	TRBJ2-5	TRBV5-1
CASSLPGQGAYEQYF	TRBJ2-7	TRBV7-9
CSVEDRAGANVLTF	TRBJ2-6	TRBV29-1
CASSVTGQGSGNTIYF	TRBJ1-3	TRBV25-1
CASSPMGTGIGLGYEQYF	TRBJ2-7	TRBV18
CASSLGSSGAVDTQYF	TRBJ2-3	TRBV5-1
CASSIRDGYTF	TRBJ1-2	TRBV19
CAWSFSTVEAFF	TRBJ1-1	TRBV30
CASSASGTDTQYF	TRBJ2-3	TRBV7-7
CASSQIWGSANTEAFF	TRBJ1-1	TRBV18
CASSRDFTYEQYF	TRBJ2-7	TRBV5-1
CASSRYRVGKADTQYF	TRBJ2-3	TRBV7-2
CAISESLAVYEQYF	TRBJ2-7	TRBV10-3
CASGLWGQPQHF	TRBJ1-5	TRBV12-5
CASIVTGVRYGYTF	TRBJ1-2	TRBV5-6
CASSERTSGKFTRYEQYF	TRBJ2-7	TRBV27
CASRQGGNQPQHF	TRBJ1-5	TRBV19
CASRGQMNTEAFF	TRBJ1-1	TRBV7-2
CASSKGQHYGYTF	TRBJ1-2	TRBV7-6
CASSLGRANQPQHF	TRBJ1-5	TRBV7-2
CATGTGYTDTQYF	TRBJ2-3	TRBV19
CASSLSLQTYNEQFF	TRBJ2-1	TRBV5-1
CASREPGGGPPQHF	TRBJ1-5	TRBV6-6
CASSLDGSNQPQHF	TRBJ1-5	TRBV5-4